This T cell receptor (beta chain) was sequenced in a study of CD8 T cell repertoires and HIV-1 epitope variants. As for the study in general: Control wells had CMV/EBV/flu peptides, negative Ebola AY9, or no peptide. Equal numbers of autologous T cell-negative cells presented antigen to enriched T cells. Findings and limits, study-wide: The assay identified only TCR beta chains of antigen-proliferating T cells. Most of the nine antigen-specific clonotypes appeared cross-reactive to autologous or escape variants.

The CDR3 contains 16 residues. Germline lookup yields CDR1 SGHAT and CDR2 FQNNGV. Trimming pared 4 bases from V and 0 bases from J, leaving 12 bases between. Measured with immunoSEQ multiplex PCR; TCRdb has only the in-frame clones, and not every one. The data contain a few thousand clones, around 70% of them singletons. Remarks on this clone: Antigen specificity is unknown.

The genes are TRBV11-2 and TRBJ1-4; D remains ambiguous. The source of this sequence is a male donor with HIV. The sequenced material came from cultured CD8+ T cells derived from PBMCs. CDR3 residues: CASSSTDGATNEKLFF. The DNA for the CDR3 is TGTGCCAGCAGCTCAACGGACGGAGCAACTAATGAAAAACTGTTTTTT.